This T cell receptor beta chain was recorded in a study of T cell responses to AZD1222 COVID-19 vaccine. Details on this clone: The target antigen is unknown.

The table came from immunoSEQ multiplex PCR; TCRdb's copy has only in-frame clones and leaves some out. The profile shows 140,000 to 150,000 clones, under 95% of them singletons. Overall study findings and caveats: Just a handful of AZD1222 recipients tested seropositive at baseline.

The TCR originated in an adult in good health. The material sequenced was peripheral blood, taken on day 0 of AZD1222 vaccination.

The CDR3 nucleotides read TGTGCCAGCAGCGTAGCGGGGGGCGGGGGAGGAGAGACCCAGTACTTC. Translation gives CASSVAGGGGGETQYF. The rearrangement joins TRBV9 to TRBJ2-5; a weak D match, TRBD2 (7 bases). V gave up 0 bases and J gave up 4 bases, with 16 bases separating them. CDR1 is SGDLS and CDR2 is YYNGEE in the germline V gene. The CDR3 spans 16 residues.